This is a list of T cell receptor beta chains from one sample in a study of response to subunit inactivated influenza vaccine. TCRdb re-called the RT-PCR reads with MiXCR, one entry per CDR3 protein. This repertoire shows 600,000 to 850,000 distinct CDR3 sequences, 14% found once; its top ten account for approximately 7.6%. Material: PBMCs from blood, obtained 14 to 15 days before vaccination. These receptors all stem from a man in his fifties who received an inactivated influenza vaccine. CDR3s include the opening cysteine and the closing phenylalanine or tryptophan. D genes are given only for firm matches. Expanded clones get a size class; other rows say once, few or many, or leave the size out.

d_gene	v_gene	j_gene	abundance	CDR3nt	CDR3aa
-	TRBV5-1	TRBJ2-5	many	TGCGCCAGCAGACCAACTTCTACGTACCAAGAGACCCAGTACTTC	CASRPTSTYQETQYF
TRBD2	TRBV24-1	TRBJ2-1	-	TGTGCCACCAGTGATCCCGGGACTAGCGGGGGCTCCTACAATGAGCAGTTCTTC	CATSDPGTSGGSYNEQFF
-	TRBV5-1	TRBJ2-3	-	TGCGCCAGCAGCTTACAGGGCTTCACAGATACGCAGTATTTT	CASSLQGFTDTQYF
TRBD2	TRBV29-1	TRBJ2-3	few	TGCAGCGTTGACGGACTAGCTAGCGCAGATACGCAGTATTTT	CSVDGLASADTQYF
-	TRBV12-3/TRBV12-4	TRBJ1-4	few	TGTGCCAGCAGTTTTGGACAGACTGAAAAACTGTTTTTT	CASSFGQTEKLFF
-	TRBV28	TRBJ1-5	-	TGTGCCAGCAGTTTACCGTATAGCAATCAGCCCCAGCATTTT	CASSLPYSNQPQHF
-	TRBV5-5	TRBJ1-4	-	TGTGCCAGCAGCTTGATACAACTGGCAACTAATGAAAAACTGTTTTTT	CASSLIQLATNEKLFF
TRBD1	TRBV11-2	TRBJ2-3	many	TGTGCCAGCAGCCTTACGACAGGGGTCCGTAGCACAGATACGCAGTATTTT	CASSLTTGVRSTDTQYF
-	TRBV20-1	TRBJ2-5	many	TGCAGTGCTCCGAGGGCAGGAGTAAAGACCCAGTACTTC	CSAPRAGVKTQYF
-	TRBV7-9	TRBJ1-4	few	TGTGCCAGCAGCCACACCAATATGGGGGAAAAACTGTTTTTT	CASSHTNMGEKLFF
-	TRBV9	TRBJ2-2	-	TGTGCCAGCAGCCCGGGACCTTTCACCGGGGAGCTGTTTTTT	CASSPGPFTGELFF
TRBD2	TRBV4-3	TRBJ2-7	few	TGCGCCAGCAGCCAAGATGTTAGCGGGAGTGTAACCTACGAGCAGTACTTC	CASSQDVSGSVTYEQYF
-	TRBV3-1	TRBJ2-2	few	TGTGCCAGCAGTCGGCTCCTGGGCGACGGCGGGGAGCTGTTTTTT	CASSRLLGDGGELFF
-	TRBV12-3/TRBV12-4	TRBJ2-1	few	TGTGCCAGCAGTTTTGCGGGACCGCGGAACAATGAGCAGTTCTTC	CASSFAGPRNNEQFF
-	TRBV12-3/TRBV12-4	TRBJ1-1	few	TGTGCCAGCAGTTCACTCATAATTATCACTGAAGCTTTCTTT	CASSSLIIITEAFF
-	TRBV10-3	TRBJ2-1	few	TGTGCCATCAGTCCAGGTTCCGAGAATGAGCAGTTCTTC	CAISPGSENEQFF
TRBD1	TRBV12-3/TRBV12-4	TRBJ2-7	many	TGTGCCAGCAGCCCGACAGGGGGTATGCTACGAGAACAGTACTTC	CASSPTGGMLREQYF
-	TRBV7-9	TRBJ2-7	many	TGTGCCAGCAGCTTAGTCTTCTACGAGCAGTACTTC	CASSLVFYEQYF
-	TRBV12-3/TRBV12-4	TRBJ2-5	-	TGTGCCAGCAGTTTAAGCCCTACTGGGGAGACCCAGTACTTC	CASSLSPTGETQYF
TRBD2	TRBV20-1	TRBJ2-5	-	TGCAGTGCTACTTCTAACGGGGGGGCCTCGGAGACCCAGTACTTC	CSATSNGGASETQYF
-	TRBV29-1	TRBJ2-1	few	TGCAGCGCCCGCGCCCGGGAGAGATACAATGAGCAGTTCTTC	CSARARERYNEQFF
-	TRBV20-1	TRBJ2-3	few	TGCAGTGCTAGAGGAGGGAGCGGCACAGATACGCAGTATTTT	CSARGGSGTDTQYF
TRBD1	TRBV7-6	TRBJ2-2	-	TGTGCCAGCAGCTCCTGGACAGGGGGCGCGGCTACCGGGGAGCTGTTTTTT	CASSSWTGGAATGELFF
-	TRBV28	TRBJ1-1	few	TGTGCCAGCAGTTTTCCAGGGTACTTTAACACTGAAGCTTTCTTT	CASSFPGYFNTEAFF
-	TRBV5-1	TRBJ2-1	-	TGCGCCAGCCGCCGGGGGAGTATCGATGAGCAGTTCTTC	CASRRGSIDEQFF
TRBD2	TRBV24-1	TRBJ2-3	-	TGTGCCACCAGTGAGCCAGGACTAGCGGTGAGCACAGATACGCAGTATTTT	CATSEPGLAVSTDTQYF
-	TRBV12-3/TRBV12-4	TRBJ2-2	few	TGTGCCAGCAGTTTGCACGAGGGAACCGGGGAGCTGTTTTTT	CASSLHEGTGELFF
TRBD2	TRBV20-1	TRBJ2-7	few	TGCAGTGCTAGAGATGGCGGGAGCGGGAGATACGAGCAGTACTTC	CSARDGGSGRYEQYF
TRBD1	TRBV5-6	TRBJ2-3	many	TGTGCCAGCAGCCAGGACAGGGGCCTCACAGATACGCAGTATTTT	CASSQDRGLTDTQYF
TRBD1	TRBV6-5	TRBJ1-2	-	TGTGCCAGCAGATTAACGACAGGGGCCGTTTATGGCTACACCTTC	CASRLTTGAVYGYTF
-	TRBV12-3/TRBV12-4	TRBJ2-1	few	TGTGCCAGCAGTTTTCTTTTGGGGGCACTTTACGACAATGAGCAGTTCTTC	CASSFLLGALYDNEQFF
-	TRBV7-2	TRBJ2-7	few	TGTGCCAGCAGCTTAGGGGGGGACCGATACGAGCAGTACTTC	CASSLGGDRYEQYF
TRBD2	TRBV20-1	TRBJ2-1	-	TGCAGTGCTAAAGCGGGGGGGCCTAGAAATGAGCAGTTCTTC	CSAKAGGPRNEQFF
TRBD2	TRBV30	TRBJ2-3	few	TGTGCCTGGACTAGCGGGAGTGCTACGCAGTATTTT	CAWTSGSATQYF
-	TRBV7-2	TRBJ2-1	-	TGTGCCAGCAGCTTAGTGTTATCCCATGAGTTCTTC	CASSLVLSHEFF
-	TRBV3-1	TRBJ1-6	-	TGTGCCAGCAGGGCAGGGTTTTCACCCCTCCACTTT	CASRAGFSPLHF
TRBD1	TRBV4-1	TRBJ2-5	-	TGCGCCAGCAGCCCCCGGGACAGGGATTGGACCCAGTACTTC	CASSPRDRDWTQYF
-	TRBV5-6	TRBJ1-2	-	TGTGCCATCGGCCTCGGGCAGCAATCCTATGGCTACACCTTC	CAIGLGQQSYGYTF
-	TRBV7-9	TRBJ2-1	few	TGTGCCAGCAGCTTAGCGGTAACTAGCTGGAATGAGCAGTTCTTC	CASSLAVTSWNEQFF
TRBD2	TRBV25-1	TRBJ2-1	few	TGTGCCAGCAGTGCGACTAGCGTCTATGAGCAGTTCTTC	CASSATSVYEQFF
TRBD1	TRBV5-1	TRBJ1-2	-	TGCGCCAGCAGCGACCGGACAGGGTTAAACTATGGCTACACCTTC	CASSDRTGLNYGYTF
-	TRBV7-2	TRBJ2-7	-	TGTGCCAGCAGCTTAGTTCCCCGAAGCCTTTCCGAGCAGTACTTC	CASSLVPRSLSEQYF
-	TRBV6-2/TRBV6-3	TRBJ1-1	-	TGTGCCAGCAGTTACCCCCGGGGACAAGAAGCTTTCTTT	CASSYPRGQEAFF
TRBD2	TRBV7-9	TRBJ2-1	-	TGTGCCAGCCGCTCGAGTGATCGGGGGGCCTACAATGAGCAGTTCTTC	CASRSSDRGAYNEQFF
-	TRBV5-1	TRBJ1-6	-	TGCGCCAGCAGCTTACAGGTTTCTACTAATTCACCCCTCCACTTT	CASSLQVSTNSPLHF
-	TRBV5-1	TRBJ1-2	-	TGCGCCAGCAGCTTGGCCGAAGGGGCTACCGGCTACACCTTC	CASSLAEGATGYTF
TRBD1	TRBV5-1	TRBJ2-7	-	TGCGCCAGCAGCTTAAATTTAGGGGGCAGTTACGAGCAGTACTTC	CASSLNLGGSYEQYF
-	TRBV28	TRBJ2-5	few	TGTGCCAGCAGTGGCAGGGATTCCGACGAGACCCAGTACTTC	CASSGRDSDETQYF
TRBD2	TRBV5-1	TRBJ2-7	many	TGCGCCAGCAGCCTCGGACTAGCGGGAGAGGCCAGCTCCTACGAGCAGTACTTC	CASSLGLAGEASSYEQYF
TRBD1	TRBV9	TRBJ2-2	-	TGTGCCAGCAGCCCGACAGGGCGTAGCACCGGGGAGCTGTTTTTT	CASSPTGRSTGELFF
-	TRBV20-1	TRBJ1-1	many	TGCAGTGCTTATCCGGGACTTGGGAAAACTGAAGCTTTCTTT	CSAYPGLGKTEAFF
-	TRBV3-1	TRBJ1-2	-	TGTGCCAGCAGCTCCTTCGGGGATGGCTACACCTTC	CASSSFGDGYTF
TRBD2	TRBV7-2	TRBJ2-2	-	TGTGCCAGCAGCTTACCGACGGGGGGGAGTACCGGGGAGCTGTTTTTT	CASSLPTGGSTGELFF
TRBD1	TRBV10-3	TRBJ1-2	few	TGTGCCATCAGTACGGGGTTAGACAGGGGGTATGGCTACACCTTC	CAISTGLDRGYGYTF
TRBD1	TRBV3-1	TRBJ2-7	few	TGTGCCAGCAGCCAGATACGACAGGGCCCCTACGAGCAGTACTTC	CASSQIRQGPYEQYF
-	TRBV27	TRBJ1-2	many	TGTGCCAGCAGTTCATTTTACAGGAAGAAGGACGCAGGCTACACCTTC	CASSSFYRKKDAGYTF